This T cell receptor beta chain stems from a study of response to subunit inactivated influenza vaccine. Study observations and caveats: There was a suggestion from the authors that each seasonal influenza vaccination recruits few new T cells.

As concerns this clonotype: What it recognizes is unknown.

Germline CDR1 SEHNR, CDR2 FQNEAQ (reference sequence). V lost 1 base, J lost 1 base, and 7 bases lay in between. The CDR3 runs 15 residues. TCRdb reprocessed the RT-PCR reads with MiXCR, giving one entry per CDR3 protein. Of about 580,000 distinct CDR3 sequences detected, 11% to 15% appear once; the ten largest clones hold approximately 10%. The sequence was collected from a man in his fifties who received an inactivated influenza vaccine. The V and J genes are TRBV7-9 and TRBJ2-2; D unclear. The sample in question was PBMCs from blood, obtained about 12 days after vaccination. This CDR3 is CASSLGAQNTGELFF. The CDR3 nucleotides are TGTGCCAGCAGCTTAGGGGCACAGAACACCGGGGAGCTGTTTTTT.